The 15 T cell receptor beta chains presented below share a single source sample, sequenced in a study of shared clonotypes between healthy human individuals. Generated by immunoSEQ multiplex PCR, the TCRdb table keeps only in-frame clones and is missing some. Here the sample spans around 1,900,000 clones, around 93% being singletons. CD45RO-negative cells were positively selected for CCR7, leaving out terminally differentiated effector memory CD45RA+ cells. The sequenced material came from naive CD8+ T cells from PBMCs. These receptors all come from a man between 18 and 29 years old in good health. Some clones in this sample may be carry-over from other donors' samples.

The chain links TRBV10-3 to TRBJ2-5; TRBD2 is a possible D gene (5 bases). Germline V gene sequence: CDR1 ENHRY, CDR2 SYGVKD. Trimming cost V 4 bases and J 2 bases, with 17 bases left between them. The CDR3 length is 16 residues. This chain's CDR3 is CAISGPSGGLQETQYF. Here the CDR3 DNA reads TGTGCCATCAGTGGGCCCTCTGGCGGGCTACAAGAGACCCAGTACTTC.

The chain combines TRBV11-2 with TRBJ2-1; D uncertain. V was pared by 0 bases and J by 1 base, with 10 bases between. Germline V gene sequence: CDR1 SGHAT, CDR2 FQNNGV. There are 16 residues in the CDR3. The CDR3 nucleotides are TGTGCCAGCAGCTTAGAGTGGAAGAGTTCCTACAATGAGCAGTTCTTC. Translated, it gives CASSLEWKSSYNEQFF.

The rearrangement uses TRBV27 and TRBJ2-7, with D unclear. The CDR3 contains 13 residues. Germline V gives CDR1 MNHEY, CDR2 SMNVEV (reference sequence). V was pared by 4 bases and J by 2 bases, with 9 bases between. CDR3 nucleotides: TGTGCCAGCAGTTCAAGTATGCCCTACGAGCAGTACTTC. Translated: CASSSSMPYEQYF.

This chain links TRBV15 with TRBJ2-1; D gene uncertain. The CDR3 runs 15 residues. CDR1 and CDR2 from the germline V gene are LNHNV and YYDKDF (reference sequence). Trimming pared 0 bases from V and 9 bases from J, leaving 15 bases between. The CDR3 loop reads CATSRDSPLNSEQFF. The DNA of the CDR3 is TGTGCCACCAGCAGAGATAGCCCGTTAAACAGTGAGCAGTTCTTC.

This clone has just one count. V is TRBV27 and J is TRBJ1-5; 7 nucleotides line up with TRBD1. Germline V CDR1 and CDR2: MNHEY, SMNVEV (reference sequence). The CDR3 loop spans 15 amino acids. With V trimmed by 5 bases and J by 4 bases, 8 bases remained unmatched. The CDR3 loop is CASSPETGRNQPQHF. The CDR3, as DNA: TGTGCCAGCAGTCCCGAGACAGGGCGTAATCAGCCCCAGCATTTT.

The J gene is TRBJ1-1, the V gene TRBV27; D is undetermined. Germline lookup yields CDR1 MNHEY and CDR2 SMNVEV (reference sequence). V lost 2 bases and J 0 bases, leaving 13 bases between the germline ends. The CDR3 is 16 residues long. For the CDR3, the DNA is TGTGCCAGCAGTTTAGTGAACACGATGATGAACACTGAAGCTTTCTTT. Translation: CASSLVNTMMNTEAFF.

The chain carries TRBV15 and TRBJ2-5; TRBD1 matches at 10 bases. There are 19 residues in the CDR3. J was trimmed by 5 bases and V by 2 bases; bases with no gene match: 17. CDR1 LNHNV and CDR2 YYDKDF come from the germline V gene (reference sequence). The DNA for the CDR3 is TGTGCCACCAGCAGAAGTATAATAAAAACGGGACAGGGGAGGGAGACCCAGTACTTC. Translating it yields CATSRSIIKTGQGRETQYF.

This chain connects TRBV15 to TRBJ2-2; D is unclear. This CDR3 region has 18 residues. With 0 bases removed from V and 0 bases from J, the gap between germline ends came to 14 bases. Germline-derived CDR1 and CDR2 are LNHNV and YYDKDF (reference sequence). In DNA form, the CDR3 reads TGTGCCACCAGCAGAGACCCTCGGGCGGAAACGAACACCGGGGAGCTGTTTTTT. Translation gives CATSRDPRAETNTGELFF.

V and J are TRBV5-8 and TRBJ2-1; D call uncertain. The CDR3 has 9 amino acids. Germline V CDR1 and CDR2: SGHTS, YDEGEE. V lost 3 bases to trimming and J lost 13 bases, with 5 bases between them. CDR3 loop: CASSWSQFF. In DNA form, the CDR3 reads TGTGCCAGCAGCTGGAGTCAGTTCTTC. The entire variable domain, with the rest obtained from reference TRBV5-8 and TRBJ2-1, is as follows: EAGVTQSPTHLIKTRGQQATLRCSPISGHTSVYWYQQALGLGLQFLLWYDEGEERNRGNFPPRFSGRQFPNYSSELNVNALELEDSALYLCASSWSQFFGPGTRLTVL.

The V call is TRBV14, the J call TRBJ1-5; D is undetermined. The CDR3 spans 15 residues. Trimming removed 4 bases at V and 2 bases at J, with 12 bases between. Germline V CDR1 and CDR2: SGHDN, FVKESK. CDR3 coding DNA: TGTGCCAGCAGCCCGGGTGGTTACGGCAATCAGCCCCAGCATTTT. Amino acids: CASSPGGYGNQPQHF.

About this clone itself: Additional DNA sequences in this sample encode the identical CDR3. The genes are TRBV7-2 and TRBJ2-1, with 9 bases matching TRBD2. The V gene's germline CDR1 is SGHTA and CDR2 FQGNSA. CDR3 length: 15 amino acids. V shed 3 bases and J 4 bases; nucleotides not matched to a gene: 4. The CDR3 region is CASSFLAGSYNEQFF. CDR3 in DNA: TGTGCCAGCAGCTTCCTAGCGGGATCGTACAATGAGCAGTTCTTC. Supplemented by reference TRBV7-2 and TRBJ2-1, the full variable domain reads GAGVSQSPSNKVTEKGKDVELRCDPISGHTALYWYRQSLGQGLEFLIYFQGNSAPDKSGLPSDRFSAERTGGSVSTLTIQRTQQEDSAVYLCASSFLAGSYNEQFFGPGTRLTVL.

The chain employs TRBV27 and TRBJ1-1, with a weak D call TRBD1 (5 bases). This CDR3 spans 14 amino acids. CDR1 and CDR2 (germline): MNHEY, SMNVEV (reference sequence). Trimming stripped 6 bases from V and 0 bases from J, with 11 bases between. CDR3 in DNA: TGTGCCAGCAGGGGGCTGGACATGAACACTGAAGCTTTCTTT. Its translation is CASRGLDMNTEAFF.

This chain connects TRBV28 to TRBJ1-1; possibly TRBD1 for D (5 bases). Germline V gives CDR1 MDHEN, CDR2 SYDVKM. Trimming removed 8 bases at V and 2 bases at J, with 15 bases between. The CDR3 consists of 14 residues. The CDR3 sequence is CASLWGGTNTEAFF. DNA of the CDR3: TGTGCCAGCCTATGGGGGGGGACTAACACTGAAGCTTTCTTT.

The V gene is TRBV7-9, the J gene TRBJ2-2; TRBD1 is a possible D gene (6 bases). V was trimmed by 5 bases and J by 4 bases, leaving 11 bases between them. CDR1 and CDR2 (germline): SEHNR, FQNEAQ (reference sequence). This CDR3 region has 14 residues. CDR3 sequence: CASSDVGATGELFF. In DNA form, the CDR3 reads TGTGCCAGCAGCGATGTGGGGGCCACCGGGGAGCTGTTTTTT. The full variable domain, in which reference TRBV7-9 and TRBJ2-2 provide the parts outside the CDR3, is DTGVSQNPRHKITKRGQNVTFRCDPISEHNRLYWYRQTLGQGPEFLTYFQNEAQLEKSRLLSDRFSAERPKGSFSTLEIQRTEQGDSAMYLCASSDVGATGELFFGEGSRLTVL.

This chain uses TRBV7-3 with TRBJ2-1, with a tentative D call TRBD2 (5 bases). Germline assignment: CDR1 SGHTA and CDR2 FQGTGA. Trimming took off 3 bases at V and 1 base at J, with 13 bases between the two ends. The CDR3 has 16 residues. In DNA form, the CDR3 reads TGTGCCAGCAGCTTGTCCCGTCGAGGGTCCTACAATGAGCAGTTCTTC. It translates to CASSLSRRGSYNEQFF.